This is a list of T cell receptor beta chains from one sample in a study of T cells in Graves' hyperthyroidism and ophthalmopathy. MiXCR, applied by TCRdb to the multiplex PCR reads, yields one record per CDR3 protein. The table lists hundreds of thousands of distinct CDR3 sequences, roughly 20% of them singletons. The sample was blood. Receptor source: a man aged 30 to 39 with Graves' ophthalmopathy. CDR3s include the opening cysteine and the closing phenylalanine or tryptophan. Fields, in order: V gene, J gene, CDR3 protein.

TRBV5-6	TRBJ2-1	CASSFLTSNEQFF
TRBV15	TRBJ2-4	CATSSGGGGQGANIQYF
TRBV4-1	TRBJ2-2	CASSQRVPGQGANTGELFF
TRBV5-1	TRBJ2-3	CASSLLSGSGVGTDTQYF
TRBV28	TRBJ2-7	CASSLPSGRVSYEQYF
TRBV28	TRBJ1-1	CASSTYYGVRSEAFF
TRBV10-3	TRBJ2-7	CAISHERTSGSAYEQYF
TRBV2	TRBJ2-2	CASSKQRTGELFF
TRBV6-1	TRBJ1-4	CASTQGQFNEKLFF
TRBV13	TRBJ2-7	CASSLAGGINSYEQYF
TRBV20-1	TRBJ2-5	CSARTFSSETQYF
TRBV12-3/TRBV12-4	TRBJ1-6	CASSLGQGVTPLHF
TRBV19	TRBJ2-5	CASSPFVTTVQETQYF
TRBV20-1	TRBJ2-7	CSARAPDLSYEQYF
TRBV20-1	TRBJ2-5	CSARDLGQETQYF
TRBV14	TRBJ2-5	CASSQNKQGFPYF
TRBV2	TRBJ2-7	CASSSQGLQQYF
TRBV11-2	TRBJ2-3	CASSLGTSGLRRGNTQYF
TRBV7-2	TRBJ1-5	CASSSFDNQPQHF
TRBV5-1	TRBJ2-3	CASSAGGADTQYF
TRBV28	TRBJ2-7	CASSPATGTRDYEQYF
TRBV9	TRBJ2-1	CASSPRLAGGPQFF
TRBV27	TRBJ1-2	CASSPYPGRGDGYTF
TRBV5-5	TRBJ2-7	CASSSFGTGPYEQYF
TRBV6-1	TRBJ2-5	CASSESGGWEAQYF
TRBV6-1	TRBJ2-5	CASSFLRQGGLETQYF
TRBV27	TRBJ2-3	CASGRQGSTDTQYF